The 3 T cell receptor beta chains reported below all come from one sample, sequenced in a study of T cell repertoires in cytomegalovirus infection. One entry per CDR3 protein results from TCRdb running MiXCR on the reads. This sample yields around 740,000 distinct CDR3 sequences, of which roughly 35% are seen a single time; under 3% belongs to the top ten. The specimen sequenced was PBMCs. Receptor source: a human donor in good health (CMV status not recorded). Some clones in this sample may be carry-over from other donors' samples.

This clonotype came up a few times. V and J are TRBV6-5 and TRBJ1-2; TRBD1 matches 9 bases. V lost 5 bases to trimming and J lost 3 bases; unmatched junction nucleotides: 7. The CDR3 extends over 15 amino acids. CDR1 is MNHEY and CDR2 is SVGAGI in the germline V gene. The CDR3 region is CASSTPGQGYYGYTF. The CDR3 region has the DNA TGTGCCAGCAGTACTCCGGGACAGGGATACTATGGCTACACCTTC.

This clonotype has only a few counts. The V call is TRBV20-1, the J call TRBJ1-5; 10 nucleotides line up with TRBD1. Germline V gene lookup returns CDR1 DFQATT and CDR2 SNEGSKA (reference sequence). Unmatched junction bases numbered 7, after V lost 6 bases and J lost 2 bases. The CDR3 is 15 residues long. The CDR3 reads CSATPGTGGNQPQHF. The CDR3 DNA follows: TGCAGTGCCACCCCCGGGACAGGGGGCAATCAGCCCCAGCATTTT.

The CDR3 loop is CSARDPRTRMNTEAFF. The CDR3 DNA sequence: TGCAGTGCTAGAGATCCGAGGACCCGAATGAACACTGAAGCTTTCTTT. V gene TRBV20-1 combines with J gene TRBJ1-1, with unresolved D. The CDR3 contains 16 residues. CDR1 DFQATT and CDR2 SNEGSKA come from the germline V gene (reference sequence). The V and J ends lost 0 bases and 0 bases respectively, with 14 bases between them.